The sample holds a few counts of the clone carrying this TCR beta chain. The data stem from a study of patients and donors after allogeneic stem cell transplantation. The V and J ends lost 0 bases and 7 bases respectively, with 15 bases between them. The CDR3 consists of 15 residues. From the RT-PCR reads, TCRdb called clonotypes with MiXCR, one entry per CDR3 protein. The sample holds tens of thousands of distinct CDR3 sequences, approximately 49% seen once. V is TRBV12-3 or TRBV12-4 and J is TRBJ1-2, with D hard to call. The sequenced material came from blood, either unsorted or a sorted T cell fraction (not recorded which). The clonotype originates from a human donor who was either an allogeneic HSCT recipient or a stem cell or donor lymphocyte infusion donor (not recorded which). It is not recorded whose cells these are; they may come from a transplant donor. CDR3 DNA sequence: TGTGCCAGCAGTTTAGCTCAGGCGAGGAGAGGTGGCTACACCTTC. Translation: CASSLAQARRGGYTF.